This entry describes one T cell receptor beta chain. Its cognate antigen is unknown. This record belongs to a study of beta chain features in type 1 diabetes. Study outcomes and limitations: It was among patients, rather than healthy donors, that naive, central memory and Treg TCRB repertoires appeared more similar. Researchers report that Type 1 diabetes patients had moderately but significantly shorter TCRB CDR3s across all four CD4+ subsets. Patients and controls would share equally any PCR tilt toward shorter templates.

Reverse transcription of all isolated RNA meant that expressed TCRB transcripts were sequenced. Reads from naive, central memory and regulatory T cell samples averaged roughly 3.8 million. Clones were read by immunoSEQ multiplex PCR, and TCRdb kept only the in-frame ones, dropping some. The table has 300,000 or so clones, around 9.7% seen once. The CDR3 consists of 15 residues. Germline V gene lookup returns CDR1 MDHEN and CDR2 SYDVKM. Losses at the gene ends were 3 bases for V and 8 bases for J; bases not matched to a gene: 6. V is TRBV28 and J is TRBJ1-4, with 10 bases fitting TRBD1. This TCR came from a man between 25 and 39 years old with type 1 diabetes. The sample was central memory CD4+ T cells from blood. The chain's CDR3 is CASSFWTGGGEKLFF. The CDR3 region has the DNA TGTGCCAGCAGTTTTTGGACAGGGGGAGGGGAAAAACTGTTTTTT. The whole variable domain, filled in from reference TRBV28 and TRBJ1-4, reads DVKVTQSSRYLVKRTGEKVFLECVQDMDHENMFWYRQDPGLGLRLIYFSYDVKMKEKGDIPEGYSVSREKKERFSLILESASTNQTSMYLCASSFWTGGGEKLFFGSGTQLSVL.